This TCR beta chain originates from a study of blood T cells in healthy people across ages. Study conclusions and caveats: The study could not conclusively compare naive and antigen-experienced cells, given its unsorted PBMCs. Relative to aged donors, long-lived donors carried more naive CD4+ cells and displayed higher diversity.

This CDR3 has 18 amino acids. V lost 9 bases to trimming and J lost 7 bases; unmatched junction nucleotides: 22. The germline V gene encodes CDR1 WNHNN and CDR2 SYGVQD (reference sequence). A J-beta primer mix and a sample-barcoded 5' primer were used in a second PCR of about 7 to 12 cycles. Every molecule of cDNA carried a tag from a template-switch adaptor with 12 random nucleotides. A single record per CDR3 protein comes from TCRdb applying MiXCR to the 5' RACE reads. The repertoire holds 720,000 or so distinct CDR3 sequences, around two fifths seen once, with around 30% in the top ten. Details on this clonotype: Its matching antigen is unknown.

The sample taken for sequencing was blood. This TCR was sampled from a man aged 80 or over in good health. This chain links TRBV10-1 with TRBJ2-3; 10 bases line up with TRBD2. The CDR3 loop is CARTPPTSGDHPGNTQYF. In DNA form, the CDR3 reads TGCGCCAGAACGCCTCCAACTAGCGGGGACCACCCGGGGAATACGCAGTATTTT.